Shown below are 20 T cell receptor beta chains from a single sample sequenced in a study of human T cells and chemical hapten exposure. Time point meaning: healthy volunteer bleed at 2 weeks. Unfractionated whole blood was the source of the extracted total RNA. MiXCR, run by TCRdb on the RACE reads, gives a single entry per CDR3 protein. The sample holds around 130,000 distinct CDR3 sequences, about 9% seen once. The sample taken for sequencing was whole blood. The source of these receptors is a male donor in good health. Some clones in this sample may be carry-over from other donors' samples.

This clonotype appeared a few times. The V and J genes are TRBV7-9 and TRBJ2-1; perhaps TRBD2 as D (6 bases). The CDR3 consists of 15 residues. V lost 5 bases and J lost 5, with 16 bases in between. Germline lookup yields CDR1 SEHNR and CDR2 FQNEAQ (reference sequence). This CDR3 reads CASSNRDSTDNEQFF. In nucleotides, the CDR3 is TGTGCCAGCAGCAACCGGGACTCGACAGACAATGAGCAGTTCTTC.

This clonotype was counted only a few times. The rearrangement joins TRBV4-3 to TRBJ2-2; no clear D gene. Germline V gene lookup returns CDR1 LGHNA and CDR2 YSLEER. V lost 1 base, J lost 2 bases, and 5 bases lay in between. The CDR3 loop spans 14 amino acids. The CDR3 DNA follows: TGCGCCAGCAGCCAAGGACTTAACACCGGGGAGCTGTTTTTT. Its protein is CASSQGLNTGELFF.

CDR3 residues: CASSKVPSGSSYEQYF. In DNA form, the CDR3 reads TGTGCCAGCAGCAAAGTCCCTAGCGGGAGCTCCTACGAGCAGTACTTC. The gene calls are TRBV21-1 and TRBJ2-7; no DNA check was done on the table's D call, TRBD2. TRBV21-1 is a known pseudogene. There are 16 residues in the CDR3.

The chain uses TRBV6-5 and TRBJ1-2; D perhaps matches TRBD1 (5 bases). The V gene lost 6 bases and the J gene lost 8 bases, with 19 bases spanning the gap. This CDR3 has 14 residues. Germline V gene sequence: CDR1 MNHEY, CDR2 SVGAGI. CDR3 in amino acids: CASSPRAGAGGYTF. The CDR3, as DNA: TGTGCCAGCAGCCCCAGGGCTGGAGCAGGCGGCTACACCTTC.

This clonotype was seen repeatedly, ten times or more. The chain uses TRBV12-3 or TRBV12-4 and TRBJ1-4; no reliable D call. The ends were cut back, 1 base at V and 0 bases at J, with 12 bases in the middle. This CDR3 comprises 17 residues. The CDR3 DNA sequence: TGTGCCAGCAGTTTAGACGGCCGCGGCGCAACTAATGAAAAACTGTTTTTT. Translation: CASSLDGRGATNEKLFF.

This clonotype was counted only a few times. The chain joins TRBV25-1 to TRBJ2-1; maybe TRBD2 (6 bases). Germline lookup yields CDR1 MGHDK and CDR2 SYGVNS. This CDR3 is 13 amino acids long. V was shortened by 8 bases and J by 1 base, with 9 bases between the two germline ends. CDR3 amino acids: CASGRQSYNEQFF. DNA of the CDR3: TGTGCCAGCGGGAGGCAGTCCTACAATGAGCAGTTCTTC.

This clonotype has a handful of counts. The chain uses TRBV25-1 and TRBJ1-2; tentatively, D is TRBD1 (6 bases). The length of the CDR3 is 12 residues. Germline V lookup: CDR1 MGHDK, CDR2 SYGVNS. V lost 8 bases, J lost 6 bases, and 13 bases lay in between. The CDR3 is CASAGTSDGYTF. CDR3 nucleotide sequence: TGTGCCAGCGCCGGGACATCAGATGGCTACACCTTC.

The chain is built from TRBV18 and TRBJ2-7; D possibly corresponds to TRBD2 (5 bases). The germline V gene has CDR1 KGHSH and CDR2 LQKENI. The CDR3 consists of 15 residues. Deletions cut 3 bases from V and 5 bases from J, with 17 bases between. DNA of the CDR3: TGTGCCAGCTCACCGGGGTCCGGGCGGGTTAACGAGCAGTACTTC. This encodes CASSPGSGRVNEQYF.

This chain uses TRBV19 with TRBJ1-1, with D uncertain. Trimming took 8 bases from V and 1 from J, leaving 11 bases between them. There are 13 residues in the CDR3. Germline assignment: CDR1 LNHDA and CDR2 SQIVND (reference sequence). The CDR3 loop is CASLRTGNTEAFF. The CDR3 DNA reads TGTGCCAGTCTACGGACGGGGAACACTGAAGCTTTCTTT.

As for this clonotype: A read error may be the cause here, since a much bigger clone is one base away. V and J are TRBV20-1 and TRBJ2-1, with 8 bases identical to TRBD2. The CDR3 has 16 residues. CDR1 is DFQATT and CDR2 is SNEGSKA in the germline V gene (reference sequence). CDR3 DNA sequence: TGCAGTGCTAGAGGACTACTAGCGGCCCTATACAATAAGCAGTTCTTC. As protein: CSARGLLAALYNKQFF.

This sequence joins TRBV27 and TRBJ1-1; no reliable D call. Deletions cut 4 bases from V and 5 bases from J, with 11 bases between. CDR1 is MNHEY, CDR2 SMNVEV, per germline (reference sequence). CDR3 length: 13 residues. DNA for the CDR3: TGTGCCAGCAGTTCCCGAGGATGGACTGAAGCTTTCTTT. Residues: CASSSRGWTEAFF.

The chain's CDR3 is CASSYRGPGQETQYF. The CDR3 nucleotides read TGTGCCAGCAGTTACAGGGGGCCGGGGCAAGAGACCCAGTACTTC. The chain links TRBV6-5 to TRBJ2-5; 7 bases match TRBD1. Germline CDR1 is MNHEY and CDR2 is SVGAGI. The CDR3 has 15 residues. V was clipped by 2 bases and J by 2 bases; unmatched bases: 5.

This clonotype was found many times. The chain uses TRBV2 and TRBJ2-7; the match to TRBD2 covers 15 bases. Per the germline V gene, CDR1 is SNHLY and CDR2 is FYNNEI. This CDR3 is 15 amino acids long. V shed 6 bases, J shed 7 bases, and the junction held 7 bases outside the gene matches. CDR3 sequence reads: CASRPPGLAGGEQYF. The CDR3 nucleotides are TGTGCCAGCAGGCCCCCGGGACTAGCGGGAGGTGAGCAGTACTTC.

CDR3 coding DNA: TGTGCCAGCAGCCGCAGGGGGAACACTGAAGCTTTCTTT. It yields the protein CASSRRGNTEAFF. V gene TRBV13 combines with J gene TRBJ1-1, with a weak D call TRBD1 (6 bases). The germline gives CDR1 PRHDT, CDR2 FYEKMQ (reference sequence). Trimming stripped 5 bases from V and 1 base from J, with 8 bases between. This CDR3 has 13 amino acids.

This clonotype occurred a few times. The V and J genes are TRBV24-1 and TRBJ1-1; 8 nucleotides match TRBD1. J was trimmed by 5 bases and V by 6 bases; bases with no gene match: 7. Per the germline V gene, CDR1 is KGHDR and CDR2 is SFDVKD. The length of the CDR3 is 14 residues. CDR3: CATSFQGANTEAFF. The CDR3 bases are TGTGCCACCAGTTTTCAGGGGGCAAATACTGAAGCTTTCTTT.

Many counts were recorded for this clonotype. The V gene is TRBV12-3 or TRBV12-4, the J gene TRBJ2-7; TRBD1 is a possible D gene (7 bases). The length of the CDR3 is 16 residues. The germline V and J ends were trimmed by 6 bases and 2 bases, with 20 bases remaining between them. The CDR3 here is CASSPSRDSRPYEQYF. The CDR3 nucleotides are TGTGCCAGCAGCCCCTCGCGGGACAGCAGACCCTACGAGCAGTACTTC.

In this sample, this clonotype turned up a few times. The V and J genes are TRBV7-9 and TRBJ1-1; D gene uncertain. The CDR3 is 14 amino acids. CDR1 and CDR2 (germline): SEHNR, FQNEAQ (reference sequence). Trimming left V 3 bases short and J 0 bases short, with 8 bases between. Here the CDR3 DNA reads TGTGCCAGCAGCTTCGCGTCAGTGAACACTGAAGCTTTCTTT. Its translation is CASSFASVNTEAFF. The whole variable domain, remainder taken from reference TRBV7-9 and TRBJ1-1, is DTGVSQNPRHKITKRGQNVTFRCDPISEHNRLYWYRQTLGQGPEFLTYFQNEAQLEKSRLLSDRFSAERPKGSFSTLEIQRTEQGDSAMYLCASSFASVNTEAFFGQGTRLTVV.

This clonotype has just a few counts. V is TRBV7-3 and J is TRBJ2-1, with 9 positions matching TRBD1. The CDR3 length is 14 residues. Trimming took 5 bases from V and 6 from J; bases not matched to a gene: 5. Germline V gene lookup returns CDR1 SGHTA and CDR2 FQGTGA. The CDR3 coding sequence is TGTGCCAGCAGCCCCGGACAGGGGTTCAATGAGCAGTTCTTC. It specifies CASSPGQGFNEQFF.

In DNA, the CDR3 is TGCAGCGTTGAGGACAGGGCGGACACTGAAGCTTTCTTT. Its translation is CSVEDRADTEAFF. The chain joins TRBV29-1 to TRBJ1-1; 8 bases are shared with TRBD1. The CDR3 has 13 amino acids. The germline V gene encodes CDR1 SQVTM and CDR2 ANQGSEA. V gave up 3 bases and J gave up 3 bases; unmatched junction bases: 3.

V usage is TRBV13 and J usage is TRBJ1-2; no reliable D call. The V end was cut by 2 bases, the J end by 6 bases, with 13 bases between. The CDR3 sequence is 14 residues long. CDR1 and CDR2 from the germline V gene are PRHDT and FYEKMQ (reference sequence). The DNA of the CDR3 is TGTGCCAGCAGCTTAAGGTCTGAGATACATGGCTACACCTTC. It codes for CASSLRSEIHGYTF.